This section outlines one T cell receptor beta chain sequence together with its context. These data originate in a study of T cell responses to AZD1222 COVID-19 vaccine. Sequencing was performed with immunoSEQ multiplex PCR; in TCRdb, only in-frame clones are kept and a portion is missing. Seen here are over 110,000 clones, approximately 94% observed once, and the top ten hold 5.1%. V was pared by 0 bases and J by 5 bases, with 6 bases between. The CDR3 consists of 13 residues. The germline CDR1 and CDR2 sequences are LGHNA and YSLEER. The material was peripheral blood, obtained on day 0 of AZD1222 vaccination. The chain uses TRBV4-3 and TRBJ2-3; no clear D. The sequence was obtained from an adult in good health. Written as DNA, the CDR3 is TGCGCCAGCAGCCAAGATCAGAGAGATACGCAGTATTTT. It translates to CASSQDQRDTQYF.